These T cell receptor beta chains were read from a single sample in a study of type 1 regulatory T cells. TCRdb reprocessed the reads via MiXCR and lists one record per CDR3 protein. The table includes more than 60,000 distinct CDR3 sequences, approximately 60% detected once. Their antigen targets remain unknown. Sequenced material: cultured non-Tr1 T cells, either the whole culture or a sorted T cell fraction (not recorded which). These TCRs come from a human donor in good health. CDR3s include the opening cysteine and the closing phenylalanine or tryptophan. A D gene is named only where the DNA matches it firmly. Not all rows give a size; the values are once, few, many and, for expanded clones, a class.

J | size | D | V | DNA | CDR3
TRBJ2-2 | . | . | TRBV2 | TGTGCCAGCAGTGAAGCTGAAAGCGTCGGCACCGGGGAGCTGTTTTTT | CASSEAESVGTGELFF
TRBJ1-1 | . | . | TRBV11-2 | TGTGCCAGCAGCTTATATGGGAACACTGAAGCTTTCTTT | CASSLYGNTEAFF
TRBJ2-1 | few | . | TRBV24-1 | TGTGCCACCAGTGATGGGTTAGCGGAGTACTACAATGAGCAGTTCTTC | CATSDGLAEYYNEQFF
TRBJ2-2 | few | . | TRBV27 | TGTGCCAGCAATGTGGGCCGATCCACCGGGGAGCTGTTTTTT | CASNVGRSTGELFF
TRBJ2-1 | . | TRBD2 | TRBV20-1 | TGCAGTCCGGGACTAGCGGGAGTTAAACCCTACAATGAGCAGTTCTTC | CSPGLAGVKPYNEQFF
TRBJ2-7 | . | . | TRBV10-2 | TGCGCCAGCAGCGGGGTTTCCTACGAGCAGTACTTC | CASSGVSYEQYF
TRBJ2-1 | few | TRBD2 | TRBV5-1 | TGCGCCAGCAGCTTGGAGCTAGCGGGAGGCTACAATGAGCAGTTCTTC | CASSLELAGGYNEQFF
TRBJ2-3 | . | TRBD1 | TRBV10-3 | TGTGCCATCAGTGAGTTCTCCGGGACAGTTTTTAGCACAGATACGCAGTATTTT | CAISEFSGTVFSTDTQYF
TRBJ1-6 | . | . | TRBV9 | TGTGCCAGCAGCGTAATGCAGGGTAATTCACCCCTCCACTTT | CASSVMQGNSPLHF
TRBJ2-3 | few | TRBD2 | TRBV20-1 | TGCAGTGCTAGGGCCCTCGAGGGCGGGAGGGCTTCAGATACGCAGTATTTT | CSARALEGGRASDTQYF
TRBJ2-1 | . | . | TRBV24-1 | TGTGCCACCAGTGATTTGGGGTCCATAGCGTTCACGCAGTTCTTC | CATSDLGSIAFTQFF
TRBJ2-3 | . | . | TRBV5-1 | TGCGCCAGCAGCTTAAGGGGAACTTCGGGAGATACGCAGTATTTT | CASSLRGTSGDTQYF
TRBJ1-1 | . | . | TRBV5-1 | TGCGCCAGCAGCGAGACAGTCTTGAACACTGAAGCTTTCTTT | CASSETVLNTEAFF
TRBJ1-3 | few | . | TRBV10-2 | TGCGCCAGCAGTGTCGGAGGGGCTGGAAACACCATATATTTT | CASSVGGAGNTIYF
TRBJ1-1 | . | . | TRBV20-1 | TGCAGTGCTAGGACAGGTTCACAGTACACTGAAGCTTTCTTT | CSARTGSQYTEAFF
TRBJ1-6 | . | . | TRBV5-1 | TGCGCCAGCAGCTTGGGCGAAGGGGCTAACTCACCCCTCCACTTT | CASSLGEGANSPLHF
TRBJ2-5 | . | . | TRBV20-1 | TGCAGTGCTAGAGATGCGGGTCTGGGGACCCAGTACTTC | CSARDAGLGTQYF
TRBJ2-2 | . | . | TRBV19 | TGTGCCAGTAGTATCCAGAAGAGCGACACCGGGGAGCTGTTTTTT | CASSIQKSDTGELFF
TRBJ2-1 | . | TRBD2 | TRBV25-1 | TGTGCCAGTAAGCGGGAGTACCTGTACAATGAGCAGTTCTTC | CASKREYLYNEQFF
TRBJ2-3 | few | TRBD2 | TRBV29-1 | TGCAGCGTTCGGGGGCTAGCGGGAGCAGATACGCAGTATTTT | CSVRGLAGADTQYF
TRBJ2-2 | . | . | TRBV10-3 | TGTGCCATCAGTGAGTCGAAGGGGGAGCTGTTTTTT | CAISESKGELFF
TRBJ2-1 | . | TRBD2 | TRBV6-2/TRBV6-3 | TGTGCCAGCACGGGGGGTTACAATGAGCAGTTCTTC | CASTGGYNEQFF
TRBJ1-3 | . | TRBD1 | TRBV5-1 | TGCGCCAGCAGCGGGACAGGCGCTTCTGGAAACACCATATATTTT | CASSGTGASGNTIYF
TRBJ2-2 | few | . | TRBV5-1 | TGCGCCAGCAGCTTCAGGGAGACCGGGGAGCTGTTTTTT | CASSFRETGELFF
TRBJ1-1 | . | TRBD1 | TRBV20-1 | TGCAGTGCCAGGCGACAGGGGTGGAACACTGAAGCTTTCTTT | CSARRQGWNTEAFF
TRBJ2-7 | few | . | TRBV10-3 | TGTGCCATCAGTGAGTCGACGAGCTCCTACGAGCAGTACTTC | CAISESTSSYEQYF
TRBJ2-7 | . | TRBD2 | TRBV3-1 | TGTGCCAGCAGCCAAGATCGACTAGCGGGCGAGCAGTACTTC | CASSQDRLAGEQYF
TRBJ1-1 | . | TRBD1 | TRBV19 | TGTGCCAGTAGTAAGGGGGCGCAGGTATGCGGCACTGAAGCTTTCTTT | CASSKGAQVCGTEAFF
TRBJ1-2 | . | . | TRBV19 | TGTGCCAGTAGTCCAGTTGGGGTGCGGAGGGGCTACACCTTC | CASSPVGVRRGYTF
TRBJ1-6 | . | . | TRBV27 | TGTGCCAGCAGTTTCGCAGGGGAGTATAATTCACCCCTCCACTTT | CASSFAGEYNSPLHF
TRBJ1-5 | once | TRBD1 | TRBV29-1 | TGCAGCGTTGGCGGGACAGGGGAGCAGCCCCAGCATTTT | CSVGGTGEQPQHF
TRBJ2-3 | many | . | TRBV5-1 | TGCGCCAGCAGCTTTGGAGCAGATACGCAGTATTTT | CASSFGADTQYF
TRBJ1-2 | many | . | TRBV12-3/TRBV12-4 | TGTGCCAGCAGTTACACTAACTATGGCTACACCTTC | CASSYTNYGYTF
TRBJ2-3 | few | . | TRBV29-1 | TGCAGCGTTGGAGTGGCGGATACGCAGTATTTT | CSVGVADTQYF
TRBJ2-2 | . | TRBD2 | TRBV19 | TGTGCCAGTAGTATAGTACTAGCGGGAGGTCCCGGGGAGCTGTTTTTT | CASSIVLAGGPGELFF
TRBJ1-1 | . | . | TRBV12-3/TRBV12-4 | TGTGCCAGCAGACCCCCGGGTCTCATGGGTCCTGAAGCTTTCTTT | CASRPPGLMGPEAFF
TRBJ1-5 | . | . | TRBV10-2 | TGCGCCAGCCGGTCAGGGGGCAATCAGCCCCAGCATTTT | CASRSGGNQPQHF
TRBJ2-7 | . | . | TRBV7-2 | TGTGCCAGCAGCTTTGGCCGGGAGTCAGGAGCCGAGCAGTACTTC | CASSFGRESGAEQYF
TRBJ2-1 | few | TRBD1 | TRBV24-1 | TGTGCCACCAGTACAGGGGGCGTCGGGGATGGGGAGCAGTTCTTC | CATSTGGVGDGEQFF
TRBJ2-7 | . | TRBD2 | TRBV20-1 | TGCAGTACTGCTGAGCGGGACTACGAGCAGTACTTC | CSTAERDYEQYF
TRBJ1-6 | many | . | TRBV5-1 | TGCGCCAGCAGCTTGGGACAGGACTATTCACCCCTCCACTTT | CASSLGQDYSPLHF
TRBJ2-1 | . | TRBD2 | TRBV20-1 | TGCAGTGCTGCGACCGGGACTAGCGGGAGGGGGGCCTACAATGAGCAGTTCTTC | CSAATGTSGRGAYNEQFF
TRBJ2-1 | . | TRBD1 | TRBV20-1 | TGCAGTGCTAGAGACAGGACAGGGGTCATCAGCTACAATGAGCAGTTCTTC | CSARDRTGVISYNEQFF
TRBJ2-2 | . | . | TRBV12-3/TRBV12-4 | TGTGCCAGCAGTCCCATGGGACAGAACACCGGGGAGCTGTTTTTT | CASSPMGQNTGELFF
TRBJ2-1 | . | TRBD2 | TRBV7-2 | TGTGCCAGCAGCACCTCCCTAGCGGGACTTTACAATGAGCAGTTCTTC | CASSTSLAGLYNEQFF